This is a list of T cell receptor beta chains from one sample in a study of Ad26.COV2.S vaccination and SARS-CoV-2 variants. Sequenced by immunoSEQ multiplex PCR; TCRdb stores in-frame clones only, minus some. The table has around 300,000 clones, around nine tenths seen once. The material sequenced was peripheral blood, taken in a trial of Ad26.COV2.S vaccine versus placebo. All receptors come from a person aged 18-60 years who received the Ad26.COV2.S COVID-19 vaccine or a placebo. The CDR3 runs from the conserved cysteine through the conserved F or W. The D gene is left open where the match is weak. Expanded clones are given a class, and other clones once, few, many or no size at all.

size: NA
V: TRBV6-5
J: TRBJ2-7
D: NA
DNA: TGTGCCAGCAGTTACTACGGACAAGGACGGTACGAGCAGTACTTC
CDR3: CASSYYGQGRYEQYF

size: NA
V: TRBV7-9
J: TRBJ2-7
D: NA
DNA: TGTGCCAGCAGCTTCCGGGGCCCCGCCTACGAGCAGTACTTC
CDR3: CASSFRGPAYEQYF

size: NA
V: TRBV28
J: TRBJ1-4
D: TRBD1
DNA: TGTGCCAGCAGGCAGACAGGGGGCCGTGAAAAACTGTTTTTT
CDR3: CASRQTGGREKLFF

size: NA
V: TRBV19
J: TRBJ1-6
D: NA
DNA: TGTGCCAGTAGTACCTCAGGGAATTCACCCCTCCACTTT
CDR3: CASSTSGNSPLHF

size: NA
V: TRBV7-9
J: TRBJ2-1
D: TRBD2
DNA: TGTGCCAGCAGCTCCTCCCGGACTAGCGGTTACAATGAGCAGTTCTTC
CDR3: CASSSSRTSGYNEQFF

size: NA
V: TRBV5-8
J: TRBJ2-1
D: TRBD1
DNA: TGTGCCAGCAGCCGCACCGGGACAGGGGACAATGAGCAGTTCTTC
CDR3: CASSRTGTGDNEQFF

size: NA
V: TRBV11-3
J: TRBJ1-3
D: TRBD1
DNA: TGTGCCAGCAGCTTTGGTGGGACAGCCGGAAACACCATATATTTT
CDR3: CASSFGGTAGNTIYF

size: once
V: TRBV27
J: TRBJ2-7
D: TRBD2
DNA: TGTGCCAGCAGTTCGTCGGGGGGGGGCTTCGTCTACGAGCAGTACTTC
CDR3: CASSSSGGGFVYEQYF

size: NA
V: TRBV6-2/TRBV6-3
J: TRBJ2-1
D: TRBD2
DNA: TGTGCCAGCAGTTACCCCCATAGCGGGAGCTTCGATGAGCAGTTCTTC
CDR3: CASSYPHSGSFDEQFF

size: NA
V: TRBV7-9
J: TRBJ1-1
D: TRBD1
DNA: TGTGCCAGCAGCTACAGGGGGTCGAACACTGAAGCTTTCTTT
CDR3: CASSYRGSNTEAFF

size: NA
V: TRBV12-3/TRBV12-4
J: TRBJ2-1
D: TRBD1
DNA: TGTGCCAGCAGGGTGGGACAGGGGGAGTTCTTC
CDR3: CASRVGQGEFF

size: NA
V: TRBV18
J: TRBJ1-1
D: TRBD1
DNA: TGTGCCAGCTCACCTATGGACAGGGGGCTTACTGAAGCTTTCTTT
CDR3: CASSPMDRGLTEAFF

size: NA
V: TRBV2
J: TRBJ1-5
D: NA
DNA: TGTGCCAGCAGTGGATTGGGGGGAATGGGCAATCAGCCCCAGCATTTT
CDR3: CASSGLGGMGNQPQHF

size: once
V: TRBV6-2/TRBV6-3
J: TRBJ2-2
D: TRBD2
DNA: TGTGCCAGCCGCCGGGGGGGCCATTCCGGGGAGCTGTTTTTT
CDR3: CASRRGGHSGELFF

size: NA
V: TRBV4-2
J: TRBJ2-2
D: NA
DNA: TGTGCCAGCAGCCAAGAGCCTGAGAACACCGGGGAGCTGTTTTTT
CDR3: CASSQEPENTGELFF

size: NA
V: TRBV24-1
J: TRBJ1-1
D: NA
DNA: TGTGCCACCAGTGATTTAGAGGGCACTGAAGCTTTCTTT
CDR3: CATSDLEGTEAFF

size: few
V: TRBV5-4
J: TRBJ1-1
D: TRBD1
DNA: TGTGCCAGCAGTCGGGACAGGGGCGAGTCGTACACTGAAGCTTTCTTT
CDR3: CASSRDRGESYTEAFF

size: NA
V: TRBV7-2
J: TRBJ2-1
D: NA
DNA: TGTGCCAGCAGCTTAGCTAGACAGGAGCCTGAGCAGTTCTTC
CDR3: CASSLARQEPEQFF

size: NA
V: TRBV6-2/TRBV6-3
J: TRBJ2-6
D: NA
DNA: TGTGCCAGCAGTTCTGGGGCCAACGTCCTGACTTTC
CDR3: CASSSGANVLTF

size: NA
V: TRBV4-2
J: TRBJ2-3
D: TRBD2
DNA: TGTGCCAGCAGCCAGGGACTAGCGGGGGGACCCAGCACAGATACGCAGTATTTT
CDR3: CASSQGLAGGPSTDTQYF

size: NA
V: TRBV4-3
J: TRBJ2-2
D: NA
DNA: TGCGCCAGCAGCCAAGAAGGTGATAGACACACCGGGGAGCTGTTTTTT
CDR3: CASSQEGDRHTGELFF

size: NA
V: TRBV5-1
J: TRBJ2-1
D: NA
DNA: TGCGCCAGCAGCTCGGGGGGCAGTTCCTTGGGGAATGAGCAGTTCTTC
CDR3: CASSSGGSSLGNEQFF

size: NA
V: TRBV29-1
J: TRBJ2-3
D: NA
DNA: TGCAGCGTTCGAGCAGGACTTACAGATACGCAGTATTTT
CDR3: CSVRAGLTDTQYF

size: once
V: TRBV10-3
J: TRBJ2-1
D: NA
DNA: TGTGCCATCAGTGCGGGCGGACAATCCTACAATGAGCAGTTCTTC
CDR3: CAISAGGQSYNEQFF

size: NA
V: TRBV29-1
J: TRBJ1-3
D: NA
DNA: TGCAGCGTTTATGGGTCGGCTGGAGAAAACACCATATATTTT
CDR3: CSVYGSAGENTIYF

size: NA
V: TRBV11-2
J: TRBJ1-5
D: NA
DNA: TGTGCCAGCAGCTTAGATCCCTCGGGACAAGGCCAGCATTTT
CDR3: CASSLDPSGQGQHF

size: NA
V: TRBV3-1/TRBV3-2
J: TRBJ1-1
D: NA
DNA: TGTGCCAGCAGCCAAAGGTTTACTGAAGCTTTCTTT
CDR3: CASSQRFTEAFF

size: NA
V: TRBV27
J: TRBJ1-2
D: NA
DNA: TGTGCCAGCAGTTCGGGGGACTATGGCTACACCTTC
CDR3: CASSSGDYGYTF